This passage covers 8 T cell receptor beta chains from one sample sequenced in a study of T cell clonotyping in hematopoietic cell transplantation. The repertoire was sequenced with immunoSEQ multiplex PCR; TCRdb's copy has only in-frame clones and lacks some. The sample carries 15,000 to 20,000 clones, roughly 88% recorded once. Sequencing input: peripheral blood mononuclear cells. The receptors originated from a woman aged 40 to 50 in good health. Some clones in this sample may be carry-over from other donors' samples.

V gene TRBV4-3 combines with J gene TRBJ1-5; TRBD1 might be the D (5 bases). The germline V gene has CDR1 LGHNA and CDR2 YSLEER. The length of the CDR3 is 13 residues. Trimming stripped 1 base from V and 9 bases from J, with 10 bases between. Here the CDR3 DNA reads TGCGCCAGCAGCCAAGTTAGGGGTCGGCCCCAGCATTTT. This sequence encodes CASSQVRGRPQHF.

In DNA, the CDR3 is TGTGCCGGAAGGGTTTGGGATCGGAATGGCTACACCTTC. This sequence encodes CAGRVWDRNGYTF. V and J are TRBV30 and TRBJ1-2; D unclear. CDR1 is GTSNPN, CDR2 SVGIG, per germline (reference sequence). This CDR3 has 13 amino acids. V lost 8 bases to trimming and J lost 6 bases, with 19 bases between them.

The J gene is TRBJ1-1, the V gene TRBV4-1; 9 bases line up with TRBD1. This CDR3 is 15 amino acids long. CDR1 and CDR2 from the germline V gene are MGHRA and YSYEKL. The J segment lost 1 base and the V segment lost 4 bases, leaving 4 bases of the junction unmatched. This CDR3 is CASSRGQGENTEAFF. The CDR3 DNA reads TGCGCCAGCAGCCGGGGACAGGGAGAGAACACTGAAGCTTTCTTT.

This sequence joins TRBV2 and TRBJ2-2, with 7 bases matching TRBD2. Trimming at V came to 6 bases and at J to 0 bases, leaving 10 bases not matched to a gene. The CDR3 extends over 17 amino acids. Germline CDR1 SNHLY, CDR2 FYNNEI. In DNA form, the CDR3 reads TGTGCCAGCAGGGCTGTCCGACTAGCTGCGAACACCGGGGAGCTGTTTTTT. This translates into CASRAVRLAANTGELFF.

The chain carries TRBV7-8 and TRBJ1-3; maybe TRBD1 (6 bases). The CDR3 is made up of 16 amino acids. The ends were cut back, 3 bases at V and 2 bases at J, with 14 bases in the middle. Germline V gene data show CDR1 as SGHVS and CDR2 as FQNEAQ. The CDR3: CASSFGPGVAGNTIYF. The CDR3 DNA is TGTGCCAGCAGCTTTGGACCAGGGGTTGCTGGAAACACCATATATTTT.

This rearrangement joins TRBV5-1 to TRBJ2-5; no reliable D call. Germline V lookup: CDR1 SGHRS, CDR2 YFSETQ. The CDR3 runs to 14 residues. V was cut by 4 bases and J by 1 base, with 11 bases left in between. The CDR3 coding sequence is TGCGCCAGCAGCGCAAACAGAATCCAAGAGACCCAGTACTTC. Protein sequence: CASSANRIQETQYF.

The rearrangement joins TRBV29-1 to TRBJ1-2; D remains unclear. The CDR3 runs 11 residues. Trimming stripped 1 base from V and 6 bases from J, with 6 bases between. Germline-derived CDR1 and CDR2 are SQVTM and ANQGSEA. CDR3 bases: TGCAGCGTTGAAGGGGTCCATGGCTACACCTTC. Its translation is CSVEGVHGYTF.

The J gene is TRBJ1-3, the V gene TRBV18; maybe TRBD1 (5 bases). The CDR3 consists of 14 residues. Germline V CDR1 and CDR2: KGHSH, LQKENI. V lost 3 bases to trimming and J lost 0 bases, with 6 bases between them. CDR3 nucleotide sequence: TGTGCCAGCTCACCGGGGGGCTCTGGAAACACCATATATTTT. Translated: CASSPGGSGNTIYF.